One and the same sample provided the 26 T cell receptor beta chains below, sequenced in a study of blood T cell repertoires in COVID-19. The protocol was immunoSEQ multiplex PCR, while the TCRdb copy is restricted to in-frame clones and leaves out a portion. The table shows 170,000 or so clones, with more than 90% occurring only once. The sample was peripheral blood. All receptors come from a man in his forties or fifties with acute or convalescent COVID-19.

The V gene is TRBV3-1 (or the pseudogene TRBV3-2), the J gene TRBJ2-3; TRBD2 agrees at 11 bases. Germline CDR1 reads LGHDT; CDR2 reads YNNKEL (reference sequence). The CDR3 sequence is 15 residues long. V shed 4 bases and J 5 bases; nucleotides not matched to a gene: 5. This CDR3 reads CASSPTSGVVDTQYF. CDR3 DNA: TGTGCCAGCAGCCCGACTAGCGGGGTGGTAGATACGCAGTATTTT.

The chain has TRBV6-5 and TRBJ1-2; a weak D match, TRBD1 (6 bases). The CDR3 sequence is 15 residues long. Deletions cut 2 bases from V and 7 bases from J, with 17 bases between. Germline V lookup: CDR1 MNHEY, CDR2 SVGAGI. Written as DNA, the CDR3 is TGTGCCAGCAGTTACACTCGGGCAGGGGTTGGTGGCTACACCTTC. Amino acids: CASSYTRAGVGGYTF.

This clone has a single count. The junction differs from germline at one of its ends, possibly a read error. The rearrangement links TRBV7-6 to TRBJ2-1; 9 positions agree with TRBD1. The length of the CDR3 is 17 residues. CDR1 and CDR2 (germline): SGHVS, FNYEAQ. Here the CDR3 DNA reads TGTGCCAGCTCTGATGGCCGGTGGGACAGGGCCTATAATGAGCAGTTCTTC. It codes for CASSDGRWDRAYNEQFF.

The chain uses TRBV28 and TRBJ2-7, with 8 bases that match TRBD2. Germline CDR1 MDHEN, CDR2 SYDVKM. There are 16 residues in the CDR3. DNA of the CDR3: TGTACAACAGTGAGAATACCCCGGACTAGCCCCTACGAGCAGTACTTC. Translated: CTTVRIPRTSPYEQYF. Based on the CDR3 plus reference TRBV28 and TRBJ2-7, the full variable domain is DVKVTQSSRYLVKRTGEKVFLECVQDMDHENMFWYRQDPGLGLRLIYFSYDVKMKEKGDIPEGYSVSREKKERFSLILESASTNQTSMYLCTTVRIPRTSPYEQYFGPGTRLTVT.

CDR3 DNA: TGTGCCAGCAGCAAAGGGGACAGGGGCGCCGCAACTAATGAAAAACTGTTTTTT. It yields the protein CASSKGDRGAATNEKLFF. The rearrangement joins TRBV21-1 to TRBJ1-4; the table's TRBD1 call for D was not verified on the DNA. TRBV21-1 is a documented pseudogene. CDR3 size: 18 residues.

The chain recombines TRBV30 with TRBJ2-2; tentative D call: TRBD1 (6 bases). The V end lost 0 bases, the J end lost 6 bases, and 11 bases lay between the germline ends. The CDR3 sequence is 14 residues long. Germline lookup yields CDR1 GTSNPN and CDR2 SVGIG (reference sequence). The CDR3 nucleotides are TGTGCCTGGAGTGTAGGGGGAAAGGCCGGGGAGCTGTTTTTT. Translated, it gives CAWSVGGKAGELFF.

The chain employs TRBV7-2 and TRBJ2-3; TRBD2 aligns across 9 bases. This CDR3 region has 17 residues. The germline V gene encodes CDR1 SGHTA and CDR2 FQGNSA. The trim removed 2 bases at V and 1 base at J, leaving 7 bases unmatched. CDR3 sequence (DNA): TGTGCCAGCAGCTTACGTTGGCGGGAGGGCGGCACAGATACGCAGTATTTT. This sequence encodes CASSLRWREGGTDTQYF.

This chain connects TRBV21-1 to TRBJ2-1; the D call TRBD1 from the table was never checked on the DNA. TRBV21-1 is assigned pseudogene status. The CDR3 consists of 15 residues. The CDR3 protein is CASSAQGQYNNEQFF. For the CDR3, the DNA is TGTGCCAGCAGCGCACAGGGTCAGTATAACAATGAGCAGTTCTTC.

J is TRBJ1-2 and V is TRBV9; D may be TRBD1 (5 bases). CDR1 SGDLS and CDR2 YYNGEE come from the germline V gene. The germline V and J ends were trimmed by 6 bases and 4 bases, with 22 bases remaining between them. The CDR3 loop spans 16 amino acids. This chain's CDR3 is CASNSQLDSPSYGYTF. CDR3 sequence (DNA): TGTGCCAGCAACTCCCAACTCGACAGTCCCTCCTATGGCTACACCTTC.

The V call is TRBV11-3, the J call TRBJ1-3; D is ambiguous. Trimming shortened V by 5 bases and J by 0 bases, and 14 bases separated the two germline ends. CDR1 is SGHNT and CDR2 is YENEEA in the germline V gene. The CDR3 totals 16 residues. For the CDR3, the DNA is TGTGCCAGCAGCGCCGGACTGAGGAGCTCTGGAAACACCATATATTTT. Residues: CASSAGLRSSGNTIYF.

The chain employs TRBV9 and TRBJ1-5; TRBD1 matches at 7 bases. Germline CDR1 reads SGDLS; CDR2 reads YYNGEE. The V segment lost 0 bases and the J segment 5 bases; nucleotides outside the gene matches: 5. CDR3 length: 15 residues. The chain's CDR3 is CASSVGSDRYQPQHF. Written as DNA, the CDR3 is TGTGCCAGCAGCGTAGGTTCGGACAGGTATCAGCCCCAGCATTTT.

Points on this clone: Other DNA sequences of this sample code for an identical CDR3. This CDR3 is CASSLGGLGPTDTQYF. In DNA form, the CDR3 reads TGCGCCAGCAGCTTGGGGGGGCTTGGGCCGACAGATACGCAGTATTTT. The gene calls are TRBV5-1 and TRBJ2-3; the D gene is possibly TRBD1 (6 bases). Looked up from germline, CDR1 is SGHRS and CDR2 is YFSETQ. Between the trimmed V and J ends, which lost 0 bases and 3 bases, there was a span of 14 bases. CDR3 size: 16 residues.

About this clone: Sequence at one end of the junction differs from germline and may be a read error. The chain has TRBV5-6 and TRBJ1-1; 10 bases line up with TRBD1. In germline, CDR1 is SGHDT, CDR2 YYEEEE. CDR3 length: 11 amino acids. CDR3 in DNA: TGTGCCAGCAGCTTGAAGGGACAGGGGATCTTT. Its protein product is CASSLKGQGIF.

V is TRBV6-5 and J is TRBJ1-1, with D uncertain. Trimming took 0 bases from V and 5 from J, leaving 13 bases between them. CDR3 length: 15 residues. The germline CDR1 and CDR2 sequences are MNHEY and SVGAGI. Here the CDR3 DNA reads TGTGCCAGCAGTTACTCGCCGGGGAGATCTACTGAAGCTTTCTTT. Its protein product is CASSYSPGRSTEAFF.

CDR3 amino acids: CASSPQGARNTIYF. CDR3 bases: TGTGCCAGCAGTCCTCAGGGGGCTCGAAACACCATATATTTT. The chain has TRBV27 and TRBJ1-3; 8 nucleotides agree with TRBD1. The germline gives CDR1 MNHEY, CDR2 SMNVEV (reference sequence). The V and J ends lost 5 bases and 5 bases, in that order; junction bases with no gene match: 5. There are 14 residues in the CDR3.

The chain has TRBV6-5 and TRBJ1-5, with 7 bases identical to TRBD1. From germline, CDR1 is MNHEY and CDR2 SVGAGI. Losses at the gene ends were 4 bases for V and 0 bases for J; bases not matched to a gene: 0. The CDR3 contains 14 residues. For the CDR3, the DNA is TGTGCCAGCAGTTGGACAGGTAGCAATCAGCCCCAGCATTTT. Amino acids: CASSWTGSNQPQHF.

The V call is TRBV19, the J call TRBJ1-3, with 8 bases lining up with TRBD1. The V and J ends lost 6 bases and 2 bases, in that order; junction bases with no gene match: 6. Per germline, CDR1 LNHDA and CDR2 SQIVND (reference sequence). This CDR3 has 15 amino acids. DNA for the CDR3: TGTGCCAGTAGCGAGACAGGGGCGACTGGAAACACCATATATTTT. Its protein product is CASSETGATGNTIYF.

The CDR3 DNA is TGTGCCAGCAGCTCCGGGGCTGGAAACACCATATATTTT. It specifies CASSSGAGNTIYF. The rearrangement joins TRBV28 to TRBJ1-3; D gene uncertain. CDR1 and CDR2 from the germline V gene are MDHEN and SYDVKM. V gave up 6 bases and J gave up 2 bases, with 8 bases separating them. The CDR3 consists of 13 residues.

The chain uses TRBV7-8 and TRBJ2-2; the match to TRBD2 covers 9 bases. Germline V gene data show CDR1 as SGHVS and CDR2 as FQNEAQ. With V trimmed by 5 bases and J by 5 bases, 18 bases remained unmatched. The length of the CDR3 is 19 residues. The CDR3 bases are TGTGCCAGCAGCCCAGCTAACCTAGCGGGGTCAAGTGGAACCGGGGAGCTGTTTTTT. Residues: CASSPANLAGSSGTGELFF.

CDR3 region: CASSIRPGLSGNTIYF. The CDR3 DNA follows: TGTGCCAGCAGTATTCGACCAGGGCTGTCTGGAAACACCATATATTTT. This chain uses TRBV2 with TRBJ1-3; weak D call: TRBD1 (5 bases). Trimming removed 5 bases from V and 1 base from J, with 15 bases in between. CDR1 and CDR2 (germline): SNHLY, FYNNEI. This CDR3 spans 16 amino acids.

V is TRBV6-5 and J is TRBJ1-3, with D maybe TRBD1 (6 bases). The length of the CDR3 is 12 residues. Trimming took off 9 bases at V and 4 bases at J, with 10 bases between the two ends. The germline V gene has CDR1 MNHEY and CDR2 SVGAGI. The CDR3 sequence: CASRTEGNTIYF. The CDR3 region has the DNA TGTGCCAGTCGGACAGAAGGAAACACCATATATTTT.

The chain recombines TRBV27 with TRBJ1-5; D is uncertain. The CDR3 extends over 15 amino acids. V lost 0 bases to trimming and J lost 7 bases, with 13 bases between them. Germline-derived CDR1 and CDR2 are MNHEY and SMNVEV (reference sequence). DNA of the CDR3: TGTGCCAGCAGTTTATCGATAGCCTCGGGACAGCCCCAGCATTTT. It yields the protein CASSLSIASGQPQHF.

V and J are TRBV11-1 and TRBJ1-2; TRBD1 matches at 9 bases. This CDR3 comprises 16 residues. The germline V gene has CDR1 SGHAT and CDR2 FQDESV (reference sequence). Trimming cost V 2 bases and J 2 bases; bases outside gene matches: 6. The CDR3 protein is CASSLQTGTGNYGYTF. The CDR3, as DNA: TGTGCCAGCAGCTTACAAACCGGGACAGGGAACTATGGCTACACCTTC.

The rearrangement links TRBV19 to TRBJ2-2, with a weak D call TRBD2 (6 bases). Germline assignment: CDR1 LNHDA and CDR2 SQIVND (reference sequence). Trimming shortened V by 5 bases and J by 5 bases, and 15 bases separated the two germline ends. The CDR3 is 15 amino acids. The CDR3 reads CASSSRPGGTGELFF. The DNA of the CDR3 is TGTGCCAGTAGTTCCAGACCCGGGGGTACCGGGGAGCTGTTTTTT.

The chain combines TRBV20-1 with TRBJ1-3, with TRBD1 identical over 7 bases. V was clipped by 3 bases and J by 2 bases; unmatched bases: 7. Germline lookup yields CDR1 DFQATT and CDR2 SNEGSKA (reference sequence). There are 15 residues in the CDR3. In DNA form, the CDR3 reads TGCAGTGCTAGTACGGGAGGGACAGCTGGAAACACCATATATTTT. Translated, it gives CSASTGGTAGNTIYF.

V gene TRBV24-1 combines with J gene TRBJ2-1; 9 bases are a match to TRBD2. This CDR3 is built from 16 residues. Germline CDR1 and CDR2: KGHDR and SFDVKD. V lost 3 bases, J lost 2 bases, and 4 bases stayed unmatched. As DNA, the CDR3 is TGTGCCACCAGTGATCCCAGCGGGGGGACCTACAATGAGCAGTTCTTC. Its protein is CATSDPSGGTYNEQFF.